The present T cell receptor beta chain was sequenced within a study of CD8+ T cells in alopecia areata. Study as a whole: A 6-month period off drug followed tofacitinib, which lasted 6 to 18 months. The SALT score measured affected scalp surface percentage in treated patients.

Following RNA extraction, reverse transcription yielded cDNA that acted as the sequencing template. This table comes from immunoSEQ multiplex PCR, and its TCRdb copy is limited to in-frame clones, with some not included. The sample yields thousands of clones, approximately 80% seen once. Treatment meaning: oral pan-JAK inhibitor, 5-10 mg twice daily. Lesional scalp punch biopsies and peripheral blood were collected from alopecia areata patients. Deletions cut 6 bases from V and 4 bases from J, with 9 bases between. This CDR3 has 13 amino acids. Germline assignment: CDR1 ENHRY and CDR2 SYGVKD. As for this clone: The target antigen is unknown.

Study-level points and caveats: Under tofacitinib, fewer expanded CD8+ clones appeared among the top 100 scalp clones. Scalp samples also yield sequences of resident alphabeta T cells from normal skin.

Source: skin, taken at week 24, from a patient treated with tofacitinib. This receptor was identified in a human donor with alopecia areata. The chain employs TRBV10-3 and TRBJ2-2, with D uncertain. CDR3 DNA sequence: TGTGCCATCAGCAAGACAAGCACCGGGGAGCTGTTTTTT. This gives the protein CAISKTSTGELFF.